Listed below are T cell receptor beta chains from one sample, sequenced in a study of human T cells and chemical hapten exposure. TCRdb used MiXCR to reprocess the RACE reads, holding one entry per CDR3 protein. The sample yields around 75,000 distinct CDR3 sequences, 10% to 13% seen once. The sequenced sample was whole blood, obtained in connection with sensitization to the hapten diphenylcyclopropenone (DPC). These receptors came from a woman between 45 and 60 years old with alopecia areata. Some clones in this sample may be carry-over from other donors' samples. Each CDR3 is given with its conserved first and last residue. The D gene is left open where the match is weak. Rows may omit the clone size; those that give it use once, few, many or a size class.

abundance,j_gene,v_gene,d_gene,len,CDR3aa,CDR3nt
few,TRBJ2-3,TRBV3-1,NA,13,CASSPTGSDTQYF,TGTGCCAGCAGCCCGACGGGTTCAGATACGCAGTATTTT
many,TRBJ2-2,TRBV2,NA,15,CASSEVSLDTGELFF,TGTGCCAGCAGTGAAGTCAGCTTGGACACCGGGGAGCTGTTTTTT
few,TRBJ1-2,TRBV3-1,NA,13,CASSQDWTFGYTF,TGTGCCAGCAGCCAAGATTGGACATTCGGCTACACCTTC
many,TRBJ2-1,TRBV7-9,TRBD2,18,CASSLTRLAGPSYNEQFF,TGTGCCAGCAGCTTAACGCGACTAGCGGGACCCTCCTACAATGAGCAGTTCTTC
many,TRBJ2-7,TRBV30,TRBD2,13,CAWSLGRAYEQYF,TGTGCCTGGAGTCTCGGGAGGGCCTACGAGCAGTACTTC
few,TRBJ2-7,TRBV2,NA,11,CASRGVNEQYF,TGTGCCAGCAGGGGGGTGAACGAGCAGTACTTC
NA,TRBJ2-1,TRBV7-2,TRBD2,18,CASSHGTSGRRRGNEQFF,TGTGCCAGCAGCCACGGGACTAGCGGGAGAAGGAGGGGCAATGAGCAGTTCTTC
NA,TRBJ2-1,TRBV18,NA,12,CASSPRRDEQFF,TGTGCCAGCTCACCTCGGAGGGATGAGCAGTTCTTC
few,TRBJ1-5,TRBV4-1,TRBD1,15,CASSRGDRGRQPQHF,TGCGCCAGCAGCCGAGGTGACAGGGGGCGTCAGCCCCAGCATTTT
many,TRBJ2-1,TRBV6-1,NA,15,CASSGDSILGGEQFF,TGTGCCAGCAGTGGGGACAGTATTCTCGGGGGTGAGCAGTTCTTC
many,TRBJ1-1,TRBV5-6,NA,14,CASSLYPGLGEAFF,TGTGCCAGCAGCCTCTACCCAGGGCTCGGTGAAGCTTTCTTT
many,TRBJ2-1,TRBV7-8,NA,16,CASSLSLAAAYNEQFF,TGTGCCAGCAGCTTAAGTTTGGCGGCTGCCTACAATGAGCAGTTCTTC
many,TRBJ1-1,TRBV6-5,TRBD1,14,CASRRTTGLSEAFF,TGTGCCAGCAGGAGGACGACAGGGCTCTCTGAAGCTTTCTTT
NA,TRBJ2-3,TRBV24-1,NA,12,CATRTLGDTQYF,TGTGCCACCAGGACCCTTGGGGATACGCAGTATTTT
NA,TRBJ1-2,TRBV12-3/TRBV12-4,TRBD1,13,CASSLRDSDGYTF,TGTGCCAGCAGTTTAAGGGACAGTGATGGCTACACCTTC
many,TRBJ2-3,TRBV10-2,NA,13,CASRDLLGDTQYF,TGCGCCAGCAGGGACCTCCTTGGAGATACGCAGTATTTT
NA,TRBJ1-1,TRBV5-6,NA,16,CASSFGTGFTNTEAFF,TGTGCCAGCAGCTTCGGAACAGGGTTTACGAACACTGAAGCTTTCTTT
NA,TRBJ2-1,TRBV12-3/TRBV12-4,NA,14,CASSFYGERGEQFF,TGTGCCAGCAGTTTTTACGGGGAGAGGGGGGAGCAGTTCTTC
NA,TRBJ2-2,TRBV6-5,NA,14,CASSYGRNTGELFF,TGTGCCAGCAGTTACGGGCGGAACACCGGGGAGCTGTTTTTT
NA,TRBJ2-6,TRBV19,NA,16,CASSNGRVREANVLTF,TGTGCCAGTAGTAATGGCAGGGTTAGGGAGGCCAACGTCCTGACTTTC
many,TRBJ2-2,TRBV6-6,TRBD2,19,CASRGLAGFRWRNTGELFF,TGTGCCAGCAGGGGACTAGCGGGATTTCGGTGGAGGAACACCGGGGAGCTGTTTTTT
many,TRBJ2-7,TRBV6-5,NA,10,CASSLVEQYF,TGTGCCAGCAGTTTGGTCGAGCAGTACTTC
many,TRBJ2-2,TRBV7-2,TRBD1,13,CASSSLRTGWLFF,TGTGCCAGCAGCTCCCTTAGGACAGGATGGCTGTTTTTT
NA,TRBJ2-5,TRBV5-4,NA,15,CASSLDPVSQETQYF,TGTGCCAGCAGCTTGGATCCGGTCAGCCAAGAGACCCAGTACTTC
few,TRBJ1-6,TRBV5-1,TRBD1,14,CASSLDGTESPLHF,TGCGCCAGCAGCTTGGATGGGACAGAGTCACCCCTCCACTTT
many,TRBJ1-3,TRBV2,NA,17,CASSEARWPSSGNTIYF,TGTGCCAGCAGTGAAGCCAGATGGCCGAGCTCTGGAAACACCATATATTTT
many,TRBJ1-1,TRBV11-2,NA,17,CASRSDPFLVAGTEAFF,TGTGCCAGCAGATCCGACCCCTTCCTGGTGGCGGGCACTGAAGCTTTCTTT
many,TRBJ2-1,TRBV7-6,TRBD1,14,CASSLPSTGNEQFF,TGTGCCAGCAGCTTACCGTCGACAGGGAATGAGCAGTTCTTC
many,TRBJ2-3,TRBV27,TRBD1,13,CASSSGGLNTQYF,TGTGCCAGCAGTTCAGGGGGCCTGAATACGCAGTATTTT
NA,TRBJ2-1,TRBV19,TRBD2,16,CASSPLRRESRNEQFF,TGTGCCAGTAGTCCCCTCCGGCGGGAGAGTCGGAATGAGCAGTTCTTC
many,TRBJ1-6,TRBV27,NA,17,CASSPLGGHTTGPPLHF,TGTGCCAGCAGCCCATTGGGAGGCCACACCACGGGTCCACCCCTCCACTTT
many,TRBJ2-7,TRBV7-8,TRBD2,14,CASSGGGFSYEQYF,TGTGCCAGCAGCGGGGGGGGATTCTCCTACGAGCAGTACTTC
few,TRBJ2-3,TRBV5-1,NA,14,CASSLEFKTDTQYF,TGCGCCAGCAGCTTGGAATTTAAGACAGATACGCAGTATTTT
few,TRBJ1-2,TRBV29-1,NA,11,CSVEEGYGYTF,TGCAGCGTTGAAGAAGGGTATGGCTACACCTTC
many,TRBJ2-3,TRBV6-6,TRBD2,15,CASSHTSGSTDTQYF,TGTGCCAGCAGTCACACTAGCGGGAGCACAGATACGCAGTATTTT
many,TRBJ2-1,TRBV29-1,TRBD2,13,CSVGAGAGNEQFF,TGCAGCGTTGGAGCGGGAGCGGGCAATGAGCAGTTCTTC
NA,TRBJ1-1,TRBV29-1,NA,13,CSVSSTPGGEAFF,TGCAGCGTTTCCTCAACCCCGGGAGGTGAAGCTTTCTTT
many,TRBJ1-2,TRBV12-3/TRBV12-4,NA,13,CASNLGANYGYTF,TGTGCCAGCAACCTAGGAGCTAACTATGGCTACACCTTC
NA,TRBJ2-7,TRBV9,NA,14,CASSVGGDSYEQYF,TGTGCCAGCAGCGTAGGGGGGGACTCCTACGAGCAGTACTTC
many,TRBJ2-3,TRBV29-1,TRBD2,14,CSAPGRGVSDTQYF,TGCAGCGCCCCGGGGAGGGGCGTTTCAGATACGCAGTATTTT
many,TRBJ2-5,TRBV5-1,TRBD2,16,CASSGRLAGIQETQYF,TGCGCCAGCAGCGGAAGACTAGCGGGGATCCAAGAGACCCAGTACTTC
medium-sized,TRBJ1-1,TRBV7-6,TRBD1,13,CASSYRGRTEAFF,TGTGCCAGCAGCTACAGGGGGCGCACTGAAGCTTTCTTT
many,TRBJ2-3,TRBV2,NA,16,CASSAREITSTDTQYF,TGTGCCAGCAGTGCCCGGGAGATTACTAGCACAGATACGCAGTATTTT
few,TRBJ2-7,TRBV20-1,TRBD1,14,CSAGDGQGLHEQYF,TGCAGTGCTGGGGACGGACAGGGTCTCCACGAGCAGTACTTC
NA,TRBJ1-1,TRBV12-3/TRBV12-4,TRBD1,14,CASSFTGGASEAFF,TGTGCCAGCAGTTTTACAGGGGGCGCTTCTGAAGCTTTCTTT
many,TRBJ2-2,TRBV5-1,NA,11,CASSLLGELFF,TGCGCCAGCAGCTTGCTGGGGGAGCTGTTTTTT
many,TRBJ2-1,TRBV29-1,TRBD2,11,CQAGGAGEQFF,TGCCAAGCGGGGGGTGCTGGCGAGCAGTTCTTC
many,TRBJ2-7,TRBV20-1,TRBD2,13,CSASLAGAIQQYF,TGCAGTGCGTCACTAGCGGGAGCTATCCAGCAGTACTTC
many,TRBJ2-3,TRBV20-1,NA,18,CSARVGRLKPSGTDTQYF,TGCAGTGCTAGAGTGGGGAGATTGAAACCCTCTGGCACAGATACGCAGTATTTT
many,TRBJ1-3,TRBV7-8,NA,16,CASTIRFGGLGDTIYF,TGTGCCAGCACCATCCGGTTTGGGGGGCTAGGAGACACCATATATTTT
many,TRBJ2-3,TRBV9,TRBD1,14,CASSGDRSTDTQYF,TGTGCCAGCAGCGGGGACAGGAGCACAGATACGCAGTATTTT
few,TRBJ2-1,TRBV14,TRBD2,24,CASSQDLRRGARWSGGNSYNEQFF,TGTGCCAGCAGCCAAGATCTCAGGCGGGGGGCGCGGTGGTCGGGAGGGAATTCCTACAATGAGCAGTTCTTC
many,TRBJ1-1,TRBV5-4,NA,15,CASSLVGALRTEAFF,TGTGCCAGCAGCTTAGTGGGGGCGCTCCGAACTGAAGCTTTCTTT